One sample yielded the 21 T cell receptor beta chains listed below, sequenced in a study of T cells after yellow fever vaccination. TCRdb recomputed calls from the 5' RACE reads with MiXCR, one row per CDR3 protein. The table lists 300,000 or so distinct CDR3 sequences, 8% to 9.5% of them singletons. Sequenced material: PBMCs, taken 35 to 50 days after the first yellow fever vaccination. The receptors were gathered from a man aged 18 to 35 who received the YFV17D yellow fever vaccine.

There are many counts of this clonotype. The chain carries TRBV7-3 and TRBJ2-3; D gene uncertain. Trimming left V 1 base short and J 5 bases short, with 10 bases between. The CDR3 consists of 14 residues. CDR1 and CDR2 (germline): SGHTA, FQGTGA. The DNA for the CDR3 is TGTGCCAGCAGCTTAAATCAGCCGGGAGATACGCAGTATTTT. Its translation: CASSLNQPGDTQYF.

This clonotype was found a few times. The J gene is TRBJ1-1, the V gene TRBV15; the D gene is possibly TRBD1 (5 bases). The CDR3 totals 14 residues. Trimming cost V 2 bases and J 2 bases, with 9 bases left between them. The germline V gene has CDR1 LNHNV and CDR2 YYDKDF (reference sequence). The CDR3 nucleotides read TGTGCCACCAGCAGACAGGGAGTCAACACTGAAGCTTTCTTT. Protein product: CATSRQGVNTEAFF.

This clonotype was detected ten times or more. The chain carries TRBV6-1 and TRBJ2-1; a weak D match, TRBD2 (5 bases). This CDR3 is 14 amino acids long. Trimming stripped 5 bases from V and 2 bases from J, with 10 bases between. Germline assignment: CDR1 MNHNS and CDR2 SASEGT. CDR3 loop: CASSLRGPYNEQFF. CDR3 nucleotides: TGTGCCAGCAGTCTGAGAGGGCCCTACAATGAGCAGTTCTTC.

CDR3 sequence (DNA): TGTGCCTGGGTCAGGTCCTACGAGCAGTACTTC. Translated, it gives CAWVRSYEQYF. The chain uses TRBV30 and TRBJ2-7; D gene unclear. Germline values: CDR1 GTSNPN, CDR2 SVGIG (reference sequence). Trimming took 5 bases from V and 1 from J, leaving 6 bases between them. CDR3 size: 11 residues.

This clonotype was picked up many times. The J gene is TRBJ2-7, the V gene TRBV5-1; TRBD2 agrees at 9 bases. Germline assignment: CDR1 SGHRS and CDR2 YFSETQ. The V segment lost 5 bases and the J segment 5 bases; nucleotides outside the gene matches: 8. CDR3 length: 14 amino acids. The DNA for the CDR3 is TGCGCCAGCAGGCAGCGGGGGGTAAACAACGAGCAGTACGTC. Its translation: CASRQRGVNNEQYV.

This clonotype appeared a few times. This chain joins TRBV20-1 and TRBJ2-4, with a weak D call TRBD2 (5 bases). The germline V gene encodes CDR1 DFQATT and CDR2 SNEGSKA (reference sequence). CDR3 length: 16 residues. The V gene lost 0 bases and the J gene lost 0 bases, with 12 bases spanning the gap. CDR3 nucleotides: TGCAGTGCTAGAGATCTCTCGGGGTTAGCCAAAAACATTCAGTACTTC. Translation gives CSARDLSGLAKNIQYF.

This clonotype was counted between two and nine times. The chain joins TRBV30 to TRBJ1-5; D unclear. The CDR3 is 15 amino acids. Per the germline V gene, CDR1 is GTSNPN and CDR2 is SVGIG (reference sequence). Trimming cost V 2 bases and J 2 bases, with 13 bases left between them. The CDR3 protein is CAWSFSAFGNQPQHF. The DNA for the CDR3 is TGTGCCTGGAGTTTTTCGGCTTTCGGCAATCAGCCCCAGCATTTT.

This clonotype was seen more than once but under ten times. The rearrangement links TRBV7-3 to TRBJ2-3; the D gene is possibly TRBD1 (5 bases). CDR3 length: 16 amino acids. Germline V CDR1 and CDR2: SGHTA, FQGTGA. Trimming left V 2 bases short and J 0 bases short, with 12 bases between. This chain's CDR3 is CASSLGAASSTDTQYF. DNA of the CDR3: TGTGCCAGCAGCTTAGGGGCGGCCTCTAGCACAGATACGCAGTATTTT.

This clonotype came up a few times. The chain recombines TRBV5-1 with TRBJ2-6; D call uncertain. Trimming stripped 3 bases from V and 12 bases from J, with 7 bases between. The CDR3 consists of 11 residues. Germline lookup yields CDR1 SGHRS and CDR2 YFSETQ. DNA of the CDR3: TGCGCCAGCAGCTCGGCGGCCGTCCTGACTTTC. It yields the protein CASSSAAVLTF.

CDR3 region: CSARDRSGTGMTGELFF. The CDR3 DNA follows: TGCAGTGCTAGAGATCGGTCTGGGACAGGGATGACCGGGGAGCTGTTTTTT. This chain connects TRBV20-1 to TRBJ2-2; 9 positions agree with TRBD1. The CDR3 has 17 amino acids. The V gene end was trimmed by 0 bases and the J gene end by 5 bases; junction bases not matched to a gene: 10. From germline, CDR1 is DFQATT and CDR2 SNEGSKA (reference sequence).

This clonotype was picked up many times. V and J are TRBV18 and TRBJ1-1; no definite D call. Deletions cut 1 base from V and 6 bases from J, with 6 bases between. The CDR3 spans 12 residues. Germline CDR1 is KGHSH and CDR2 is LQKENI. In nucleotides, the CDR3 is TGTGCCAGCTCACCACGGCAGTCTGAAGCTTTCTTT. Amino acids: CASSPRQSEAFF. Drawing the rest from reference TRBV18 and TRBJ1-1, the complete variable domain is NAGVMQNPRHLVRRRGQEARLRCSPMKGHSHVYWYRQLPEEGLKFMVYLQKENIIDESGMPKERFSAEFPKEGPSILRIQQVVRGDSAAYFCASSPRQSEAFFGQGTRLTVV.

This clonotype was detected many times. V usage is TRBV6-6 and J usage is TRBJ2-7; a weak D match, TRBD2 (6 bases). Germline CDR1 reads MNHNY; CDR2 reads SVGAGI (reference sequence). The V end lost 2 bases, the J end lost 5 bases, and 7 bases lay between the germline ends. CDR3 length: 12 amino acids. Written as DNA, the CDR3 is TGTGCCAGCAGTTACACGGGGGACGAGCAGTACGTC. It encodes CASSYTGDEQYV.

In DNA form, the CDR3 reads TGTGCCAGCAGCCAAACTCTAGCGGGGGTGAATGAGCAGTTCTTC. This sequence encodes CASSQTLAGVNEQFF. The rearrangement links TRBV4-2 to TRBJ2-1, with TRBD2 matching 10 bases. V was clipped by 2 bases and J by 7 bases; unmatched bases: 5. Germline V gene lookup returns CDR1 LGHNA and CDR2 YNFKEQ. CDR3 length: 15 residues.

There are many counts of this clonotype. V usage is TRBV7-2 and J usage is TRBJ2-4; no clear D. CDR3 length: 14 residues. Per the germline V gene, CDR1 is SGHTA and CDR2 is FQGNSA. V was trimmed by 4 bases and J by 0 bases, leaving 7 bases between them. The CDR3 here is CASSSRVAKNIQYF. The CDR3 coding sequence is TGTGCCAGCAGCTCACGTGTAGCCAAAAACATTCAGTACTTC.

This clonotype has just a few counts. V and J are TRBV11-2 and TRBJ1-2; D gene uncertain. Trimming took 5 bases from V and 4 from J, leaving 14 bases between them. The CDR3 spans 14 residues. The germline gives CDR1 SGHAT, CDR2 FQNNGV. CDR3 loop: CASSPTADPYGYTF. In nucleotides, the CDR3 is TGTGCCAGCAGCCCGACGGCGGATCCCTATGGCTACACCTTC.

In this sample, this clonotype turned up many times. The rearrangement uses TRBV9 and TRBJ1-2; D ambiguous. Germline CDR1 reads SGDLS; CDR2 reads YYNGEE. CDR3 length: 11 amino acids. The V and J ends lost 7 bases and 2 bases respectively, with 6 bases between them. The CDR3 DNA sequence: TGTGCCAGCGCTGACAACTATGGCTACACCTTC. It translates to CASADNYGYTF.

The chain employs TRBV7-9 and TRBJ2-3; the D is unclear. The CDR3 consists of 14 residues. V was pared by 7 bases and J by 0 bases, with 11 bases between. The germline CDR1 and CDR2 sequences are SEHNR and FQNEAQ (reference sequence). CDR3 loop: CASTLPVSTDTQYF. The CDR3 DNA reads TGTGCCAGCACCCTACCCGTCAGCACAGATACGCAGTATTTT.

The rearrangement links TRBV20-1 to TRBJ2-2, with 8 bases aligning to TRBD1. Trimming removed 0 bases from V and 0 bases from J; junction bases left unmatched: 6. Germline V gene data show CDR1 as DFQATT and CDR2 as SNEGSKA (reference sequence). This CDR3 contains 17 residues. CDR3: CSARDGQGAANTGELFF. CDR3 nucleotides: TGCAGTGCTAGAGATGGCCAGGGGGCCGCGAACACCGGGGAGCTGTTTTTT.

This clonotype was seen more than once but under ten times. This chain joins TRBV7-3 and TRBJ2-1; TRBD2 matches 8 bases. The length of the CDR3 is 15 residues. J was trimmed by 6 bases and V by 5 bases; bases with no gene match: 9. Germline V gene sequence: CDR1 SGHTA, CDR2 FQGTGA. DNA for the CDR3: TGTGCCAGCAGCCCCCGGGGGGGCCTAGGCAATGAGCAGTTCTTC. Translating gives CASSPRGGLGNEQFF.

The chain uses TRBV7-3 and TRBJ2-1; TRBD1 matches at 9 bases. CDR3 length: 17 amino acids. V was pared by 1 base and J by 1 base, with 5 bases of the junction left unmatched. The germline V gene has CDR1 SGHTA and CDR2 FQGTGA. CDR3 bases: TGTGCCAGCAGCTTAAGGCCCGACAGGGGGTCCTACAATGAGCAGTTCTTC. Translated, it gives CASSLRPDRGSYNEQFF.

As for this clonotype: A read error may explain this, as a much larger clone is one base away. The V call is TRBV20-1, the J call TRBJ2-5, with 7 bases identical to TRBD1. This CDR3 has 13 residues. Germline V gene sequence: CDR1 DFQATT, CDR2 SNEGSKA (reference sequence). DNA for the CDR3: TGCAGTGCTAGAGGGACAGGAATAGAGACCCAGTGCTTC. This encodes CSARGTGIETQCF.